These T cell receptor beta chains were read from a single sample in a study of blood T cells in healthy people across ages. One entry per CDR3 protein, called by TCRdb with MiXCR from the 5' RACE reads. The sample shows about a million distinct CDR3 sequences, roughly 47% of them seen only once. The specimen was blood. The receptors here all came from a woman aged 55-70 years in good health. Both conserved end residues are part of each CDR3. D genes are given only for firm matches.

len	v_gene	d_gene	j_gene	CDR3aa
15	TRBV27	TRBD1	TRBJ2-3	CASSLGTEPRHTQYF
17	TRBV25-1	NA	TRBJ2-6	CASSGRPKSSGANVLTF
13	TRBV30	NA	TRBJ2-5	CAWSSTRKETQYF
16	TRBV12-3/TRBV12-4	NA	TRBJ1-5	CASSLEYRSQNQPQHF
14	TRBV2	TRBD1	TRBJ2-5	CASRLGQVKETQYF
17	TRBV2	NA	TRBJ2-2	CASSEYESGFGTGELFF
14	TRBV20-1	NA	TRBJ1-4	CSAHQSTTREKLFF
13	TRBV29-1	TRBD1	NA	CSVQGSQYNEQYF
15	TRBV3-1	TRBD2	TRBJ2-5	CASSQERTRQETQYF
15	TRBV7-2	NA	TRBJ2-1	CASSLGSSEYNEQFF
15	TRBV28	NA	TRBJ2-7	CASSPVAPFSYEQYF
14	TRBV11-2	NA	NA	CASSLDSQATEQYF
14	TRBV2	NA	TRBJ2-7	CASSVEGSSYEQYF
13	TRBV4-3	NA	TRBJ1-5	CASSQEGFQPQHF
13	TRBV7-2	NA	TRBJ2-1	CASRPGNNNEQFF
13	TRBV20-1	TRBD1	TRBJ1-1	CSAYRGGVTEAFF